This T cell receptor beta chain was sequenced during a study of T cell repertoires in cytomegalovirus infection. Overall study: CMV epitopes in the study were HLA-C-restricted (recently identified) and HLA-B-restricted (well studied). An indication of both CMV infection and matching HLA type came from public TCR beta signatures.

Worth noting for this clonotype: Its antigen is still unknown.

General study points: Dominating the ex vivo response were HLA-C-restricted CMV-specific TCR beta clonotypes.

One entry per CDR3 protein results from TCRdb running MiXCR on the reads. The sample records about 57,000 distinct CDR3 sequences, 20% to 25% being singletons. The germline V gene has CDR1 SGHKS and CDR2 YYEKEE (reference sequence). The CDR3 has 16 residues. V trimming: 4 bases; J trimming: 3 bases; junction bases outside the gene matches: 12. This TCR was sampled from a human donor in good health (CMV status not recorded). Some clones in this sample may be carry-over from other donors' samples. The sequences come from CD8+ T cells from cultured PBMCs, collected from culture after CMV antigen stimulation. The rearrangement joins TRBV5-5 to TRBJ1-1, with 7 bases that match TRBD1. The CDR3 protein is CASSQDRSMIHTEAFF. Written as DNA, the CDR3 is TGTGCCAGCAGCCAGGACAGGAGTATGATTCACACTGAAGCTTTCTTT.